A selection of T cell receptor beta chains follows, all from one sample in a study of low-dose radiotherapy and immunotherapy resistance in tumors. TCRdb reprocessed the reads via MiXCR and lists one record per CDR3 protein. This table has some 100,000 distinct CDR3 sequences, 20% to 25% appearing once. The sample consisted of PBMCs, taken after low-dose radiotherapy plus immunotherapy. The receptors were sampled from a female donor with ovarian cancer. Each CDR3 is given with its conserved first and last residue. Each record gives: V gene, clone size, J gene, D gene, CDR3 DNA, CDR3 protein. The D gene is left open where the match is weak. Not all rows give a size; the values are once, few, many and, for expanded clones, a class.

v_gene: TRBV29-1; abundance: many; j_gene: TRBJ2-1; d_gene: NA; CDR3nt: TGCAGCGGCGAGGGGTTAGCTGGCGATGAGCAGTTCTTC; CDR3aa: CSGEGLAGDEQFF
v_gene: TRBV4-3; abundance: many; j_gene: TRBJ2-1; d_gene: NA; CDR3nt: TGCGCCAGCAGCCAACTCCAGACAGGCCCGTACAATGAGCAGTTCTTC; CDR3aa: CASSQLQTGPYNEQFF
v_gene: TRBV5-1; abundance: NA; j_gene: TRBJ1-1; d_gene: TRBD1; CDR3nt: TGCGCCAGCAGGGACAGGGTGGACACTGAAGCCTTCTTT; CDR3aa: CASRDRVDTEAFF
v_gene: TRBV14; abundance: many; j_gene: TRBJ2-3; d_gene: TRBD2; CDR3nt: TGTGCCAGCAGCCGAGGGACTAGCGGGGGTTACGATACGCAGTATTTT; CDR3aa: CASSRGTSGGYDTQYF
v_gene: TRBV4-3; abundance: many; j_gene: TRBJ2-1; d_gene: NA; CDR3nt: TGCGCCAGCAGCCAAGATTTTAGGACAGACGCTTCCTACAATGAGCAGTTCTTC; CDR3aa: CASSQDFRTDASYNEQFF
v_gene: TRBV12-3/TRBV12-4; abundance: NA; j_gene: TRBJ2-7; d_gene: NA; CDR3nt: TGTGCCAGCAGTTCTGACACCTACGAGCAGTACTTC; CDR3aa: CASSSDTYEQYF
v_gene: TRBV20-1; abundance: NA; j_gene: TRBJ2-2; d_gene: TRBD2; CDR3nt: TGCAGTGCTAGAGAACTAGCGGGGGGGAACACCGGGGAGCTGTTTTTT; CDR3aa: CSARELAGGNTGELFF
v_gene: TRBV18; abundance: NA; j_gene: TRBJ2-6; d_gene: TRBD1; CDR3nt: TGTGCCAGCTCAACACTCAGACAGGGGTTGAGCTCTGGGGCCAACGTCCTGACTTTC; CDR3aa: CASSTLRQGLSSGANVLTF
v_gene: TRBV5-4; abundance: many; j_gene: TRBJ1-2; d_gene: NA; CDR3nt: TGTGCCAGCAGCTTGGCCGGGCAGGACTATGGCTACACCTTC; CDR3aa: CASSLAGQDYGYTF
v_gene: TRBV5-1; abundance: many; j_gene: TRBJ2-1; d_gene: NA; CDR3nt: TGCGCCAGCAGCTTTGGTACCCTGCCTCTCTCCTACAATGAGCAGTTCTTC; CDR3aa: CASSFGTLPLSYNEQFF
v_gene: TRBV29-1; abundance: NA; j_gene: TRBJ1-1; d_gene: NA; CDR3nt: TGCAGCGCCGGCACTATGAACACTGAAGCTTTCTTT; CDR3aa: CSAGTMNTEAFF
v_gene: TRBV20-1; abundance: many; j_gene: TRBJ1-2; d_gene: NA; CDR3nt: TGCAGTGCTTGGGCCCAGAAATTCCTCTATGGCTACACCTTC; CDR3aa: CSAWAQKFLYGYTF
v_gene: TRBV11-2; abundance: many; j_gene: TRBJ1-1; d_gene: NA; CDR3nt: TGTGCCAGCAGCTTAGGAGGATTGAACACTGAAGCTTTCTTT; CDR3aa: CASSLGGLNTEAFF
v_gene: TRBV5-4; abundance: many; j_gene: TRBJ2-5; d_gene: NA; CDR3nt: TGTGCCAGCAGCCTAAAGGGGCCAGAGACCCAGTACTTC; CDR3aa: CASSLKGPETQYF
v_gene: TRBV13; abundance: many; j_gene: TRBJ2-7; d_gene: TRBD2; CDR3nt: TGTGCCAGCAGCTCAGGACTAGCGGGAGGGAACGAGCAGTACTTC; CDR3aa: CASSSGLAGGNEQYF
v_gene: TRBV2; abundance: NA; j_gene: TRBJ1-1; d_gene: TRBD1; CDR3nt: TGTGCCAGCAGTGCTCCAGGGGGGATCACTGAAGCTTTCTTT; CDR3aa: CASSAPGGITEAFF
v_gene: TRBV7-3; abundance: many; j_gene: TRBJ2-1; d_gene: NA; CDR3nt: TGTGCCAGCAGCCCCCGACTACCACCCGGTTCTGACAATGAGCAGTTCTTC; CDR3aa: CASSPRLPPGSDNEQFF
v_gene: TRBV9; abundance: many; j_gene: TRBJ2-7; d_gene: NA; CDR3nt: TGTGCCAGCAGCGTAGGTGGGGGTTCCGAGCAGTACTTC; CDR3aa: CASSVGGGSEQYF
v_gene: TRBV5-1; abundance: few; j_gene: TRBJ1-1; d_gene: NA; CDR3nt: TGCGCCAGCAGCCCGGGGCAGCCGAACACTGAAGCTTTCTTT; CDR3aa: CASSPGQPNTEAFF
v_gene: TRBV10-3; abundance: few; j_gene: TRBJ2-3; d_gene: NA; CDR3nt: TGTGCCATCAGTGCTTCAGGGCTCACAGATACGCAGTATTTT; CDR3aa: CAISASGLTDTQYF
v_gene: TRBV12-3/TRBV12-4; abundance: many; j_gene: TRBJ2-7; d_gene: NA; CDR3nt: TGTGCCAGCAGTCGGGCCTTAAGCAGCTCCTACGAGCAGTACTTC; CDR3aa: CASSRALSSSYEQYF
v_gene: TRBV7-2; abundance: many; j_gene: TRBJ2-1; d_gene: NA; CDR3nt: TGTGCCAGCAGCTTATGGTGGGAGCAGTTCTTC; CDR3aa: CASSLWWEQFF
v_gene: TRBV7-3; abundance: NA; j_gene: TRBJ2-6; d_gene: TRBD1; CDR3nt: TGTGCCAGCAGCTTAGTTGGACAGGGGGCACTTGGGGCCAACGTCCTGACTTTC; CDR3aa: CASSLVGQGALGANVLTF
v_gene: TRBV25-1; abundance: few; j_gene: TRBJ1-6; d_gene: NA; CDR3nt: TGTGCCAGCAGTGAATCTAAGGGTACGGATTCACCCCTCCACTTT; CDR3aa: CASSESKGTDSPLHF
v_gene: TRBV6-2/TRBV6-3; abundance: many; j_gene: TRBJ1-4; d_gene: NA; CDR3nt: TGTGCCAGCAGTTACTCTGGAAATCTTAATGAAAAACTGTTTTTT; CDR3aa: CASSYSGNLNEKLFF
v_gene: TRBV7-8; abundance: many; j_gene: TRBJ1-2; d_gene: NA; CDR3nt: TGTGCCAGCAGCTTAGTAGTTGACTATGGCTACACCTTC; CDR3aa: CASSLVVDYGYTF
v_gene: TRBV5-1; abundance: many; j_gene: TRBJ1-2; d_gene: NA; CDR3nt: TGCGCCAGCAGCGAGGACGGATACTATGGCTACACCTTC; CDR3aa: CASSEDGYYGYTF
v_gene: TRBV28; abundance: many; j_gene: TRBJ1-2; d_gene: TRBD1; CDR3nt: TGTGCCAGCAGTTTATGGACAGGGGACGGTGGCTACACCTTC; CDR3aa: CASSLWTGDGGYTF
v_gene: TRBV18; abundance: many; j_gene: TRBJ2-5; d_gene: TRBD1; CDR3nt: TGTGCCAGCTCACTTCGAACCTCGGGACAGGAGTTGGAGACCCAGTACTTC; CDR3aa: CASSLRTSGQELETQYF
v_gene: TRBV7-9; abundance: many; j_gene: TRBJ2-1; d_gene: NA; CDR3nt: TGTGCCAGCAGCTTAGGTTTACGGTACAATGAGCAGTTCTTC; CDR3aa: CASSLGLRYNEQFF
v_gene: TRBV20-1; abundance: many; j_gene: TRBJ1-5; d_gene: TRBD1; CDR3nt: TGCAGTGCCCGACAGGGTCCTAGCAATCAGCCCCAGCATTTT; CDR3aa: CSARQGPSNQPQHF
v_gene: TRBV30; abundance: many; j_gene: TRBJ2-7; d_gene: NA; CDR3nt: TGTGCCTGGAGTATAGTTAACTACGAGCAGTACTTC; CDR3aa: CAWSIVNYEQYF
v_gene: TRBV12-3/TRBV12-4; abundance: many; j_gene: TRBJ2-2; d_gene: TRBD1; CDR3nt: TGTGCCAGCACCTCCGGGACAGGGGGCAACGGGGAGCTGTTTTTT; CDR3aa: CASTSGTGGNGELFF
v_gene: TRBV28; abundance: many; j_gene: TRBJ2-7; d_gene: TRBD1; CDR3nt: TGTGCCAGCAGTGGCCGGACAGGGGGTGGAAGCGGGCAGTACTTC; CDR3aa: CASSGRTGGGSGQYF
v_gene: TRBV11-2; abundance: many; j_gene: TRBJ2-7; d_gene: TRBD2; CDR3nt: TGTGCCAGCAGCTTCGGACTAGCGGGGGTCTACGAGCAGTACTTC; CDR3aa: CASSFGLAGVYEQYF
v_gene: TRBV3-1; abundance: many; j_gene: TRBJ1-1; d_gene: TRBD1; CDR3nt: TGTGCCAGCAGCCAAACAGGGGACACTGAAGCTTTCTTT; CDR3aa: CASSQTGDTEAFF
v_gene: TRBV14; abundance: many; j_gene: TRBJ2-7; d_gene: NA; CDR3nt: TGTGCCAGCAGCCAAGATCTGGCCCGGCAGTACTTC; CDR3aa: CASSQDLARQYF
v_gene: TRBV15; abundance: NA; j_gene: TRBJ2-5; d_gene: TRBD2; CDR3nt: TGTGCCACCAGCAGAGATCCCTGGAGTGCTAGCGGGAGGGCCAGGGAAGAGACCCAGTACTTC; CDR3aa: CATSRDPWSASGRAREETQYF